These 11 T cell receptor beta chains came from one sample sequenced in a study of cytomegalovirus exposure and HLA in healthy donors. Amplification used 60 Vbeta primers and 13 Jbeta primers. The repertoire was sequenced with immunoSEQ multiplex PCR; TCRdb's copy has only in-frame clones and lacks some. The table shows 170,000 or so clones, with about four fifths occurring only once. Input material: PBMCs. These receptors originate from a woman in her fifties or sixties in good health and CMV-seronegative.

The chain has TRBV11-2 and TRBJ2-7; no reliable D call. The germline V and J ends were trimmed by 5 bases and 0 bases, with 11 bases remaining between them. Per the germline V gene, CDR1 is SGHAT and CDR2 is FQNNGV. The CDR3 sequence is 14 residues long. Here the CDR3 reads CASSQRPSSYEQYF. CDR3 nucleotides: TGTGCCAGCAGCCAGAGACCTAGCTCCTACGAGCAGTACTTC.

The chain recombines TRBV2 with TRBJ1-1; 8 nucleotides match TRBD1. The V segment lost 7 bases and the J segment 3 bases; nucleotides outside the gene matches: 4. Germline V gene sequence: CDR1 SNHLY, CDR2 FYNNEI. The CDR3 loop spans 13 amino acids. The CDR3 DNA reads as TGTGCCAGCACCCTACAGGGGGACACTGAAGCTTTCTTT. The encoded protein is CASTLQGDTEAFF. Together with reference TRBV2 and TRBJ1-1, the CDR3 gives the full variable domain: EPEVTQTPSHQVTQMGQEVILRCVPISNHLYFYWYRQILGQKVEFLVSFYNNEISEKSEIFDDQFSVERPDGSNFTLKIRSTKLEDSAMYFCASTLQGDTEAFFGQGTRLTVV.

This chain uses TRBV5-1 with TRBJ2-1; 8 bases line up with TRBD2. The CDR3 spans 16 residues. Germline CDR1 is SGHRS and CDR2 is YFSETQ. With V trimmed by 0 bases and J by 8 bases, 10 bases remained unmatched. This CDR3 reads CASSLAGRGGIDEQFF. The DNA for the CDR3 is TGCGCCAGCAGCTTGGCCGGGAGGGGGGGCATTGATGAGCAGTTCTTC.

DNA for the CDR3: TGTGCCAGCAGCCAAGCTCCACGGGACAGGGGGCATGAAAAACTGTTTTTT. Translated: CASSQAPRDRGHEKLFF. The chain combines TRBV4-2 with TRBJ1-4; 12 bases align to TRBD1. Germline V gene sequence: CDR1 LGHNA, CDR2 YNFKEQ. CDR3 size: 17 residues. Trimming took 1 base from V and 6 from J; bases not matched to a gene: 6.

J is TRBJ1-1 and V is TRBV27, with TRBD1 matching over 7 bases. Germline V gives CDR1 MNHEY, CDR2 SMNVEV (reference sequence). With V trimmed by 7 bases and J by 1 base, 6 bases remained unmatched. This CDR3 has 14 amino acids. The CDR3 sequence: CASIADRANTEAFF. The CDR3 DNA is TGTGCCAGCATCGCCGACAGGGCGAACACTGAAGCTTTCTTT.

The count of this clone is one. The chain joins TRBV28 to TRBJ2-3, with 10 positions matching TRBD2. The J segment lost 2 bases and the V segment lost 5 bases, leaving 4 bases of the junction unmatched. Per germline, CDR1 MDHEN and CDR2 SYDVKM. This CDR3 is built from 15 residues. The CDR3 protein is CASSLAGDFTDTQYF. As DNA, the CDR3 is TGTGCCAGCAGTCTAGCGGGGGACTTCACAGATACGCAGTATTTT.

The CDR3 nucleotides are TGTGCCAGCAGCCACGCTCGGACAGGGGGGTGGGATGGCTACACCTTC. Translation gives CASSHARTGGWDGYTF. The gene calls are TRBV28 and TRBJ1-2, with 10 bases aligning to TRBD1. V was pared by 6 bases and J by 6 bases, with 13 bases of the junction left unmatched. The germline CDR1 and CDR2 sequences are MDHEN and SYDVKM. The CDR3 loop spans 16 amino acids.

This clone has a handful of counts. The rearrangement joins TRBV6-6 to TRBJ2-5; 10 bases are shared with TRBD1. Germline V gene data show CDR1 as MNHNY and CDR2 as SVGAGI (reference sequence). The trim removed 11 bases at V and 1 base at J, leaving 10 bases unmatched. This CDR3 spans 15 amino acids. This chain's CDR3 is CAGSAGTGVQETQYF. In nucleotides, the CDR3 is TGTGCCGGATCTGCCGGGACAGGGGTCCAAGAGACCCAGTACTTC.

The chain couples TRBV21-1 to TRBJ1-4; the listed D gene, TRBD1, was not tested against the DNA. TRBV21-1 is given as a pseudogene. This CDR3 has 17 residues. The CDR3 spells CASSMDRSDATNEKLFF. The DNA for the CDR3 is TGTGCCAGCAGCATGGACAGGAGTGATGCAACTAATGAAAAACTGTTTTTT.

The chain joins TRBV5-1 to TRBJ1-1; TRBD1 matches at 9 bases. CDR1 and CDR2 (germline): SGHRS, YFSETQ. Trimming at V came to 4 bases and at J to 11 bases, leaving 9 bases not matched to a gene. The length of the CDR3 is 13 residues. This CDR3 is CASSLGQGRLAFF. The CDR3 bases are TGCGCCAGCAGCCTCGGACAGGGGCGTTTGGCTTTCTTT.

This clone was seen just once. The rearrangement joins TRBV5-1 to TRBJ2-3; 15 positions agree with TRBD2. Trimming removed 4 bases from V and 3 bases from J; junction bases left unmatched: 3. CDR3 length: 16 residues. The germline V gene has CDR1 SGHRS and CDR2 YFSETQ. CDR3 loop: CASSEGTSGRTDTQYF. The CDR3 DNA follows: TGCGCCAGCAGCGAAGGGACTAGCGGGAGGACAGATACGCAGTATTTT.